The sequence of this T cell receptor (beta chain) was determined in a study of T cell repertoires in cytomegalovirus infection. Study overall: Indications of both CMV infection and matching HLA type were provided by public TCR beta signatures. General study points: HLA-C-restricted CMV-specific TCR beta clonotypes were dominant in the ex vivo response. Cumulative frequency (of public TCR beta family members) identified carriers of CMV plus the relevant HLA.

In this sample, this clonotype turned up a few times. The antigen remains unidentified. Germline CDR1 and CDR2: DFQATT and SNEGSKA (reference sequence). Trimming took 3 bases from V and 0 from J; bases not matched to a gene: 7. This CDR3 has 15 residues. Each CDR3 protein gets one entry after TCRdb re-called the reads with MiXCR. Of around 34,000 distinct CDR3 sequences in the sample, 52% were seen once. The TCR comes from a human donor in good health (CMV status not recorded). Some clones in this sample may be carry-over from other donors' samples. This specimen was CD8+ T cells from cultured PBMCs, taken from culture after CMV antigen stimulation. The chain recombines TRBV20-1 with TRBJ2-7, with 8 positions matching TRBD2. The CDR3 spells CSASDSGAYSYEQYF. CDR3 in DNA: TGCAGTGCTAGTGATAGCGGGGCTTACTCCTACGAGCAGTACTTC.